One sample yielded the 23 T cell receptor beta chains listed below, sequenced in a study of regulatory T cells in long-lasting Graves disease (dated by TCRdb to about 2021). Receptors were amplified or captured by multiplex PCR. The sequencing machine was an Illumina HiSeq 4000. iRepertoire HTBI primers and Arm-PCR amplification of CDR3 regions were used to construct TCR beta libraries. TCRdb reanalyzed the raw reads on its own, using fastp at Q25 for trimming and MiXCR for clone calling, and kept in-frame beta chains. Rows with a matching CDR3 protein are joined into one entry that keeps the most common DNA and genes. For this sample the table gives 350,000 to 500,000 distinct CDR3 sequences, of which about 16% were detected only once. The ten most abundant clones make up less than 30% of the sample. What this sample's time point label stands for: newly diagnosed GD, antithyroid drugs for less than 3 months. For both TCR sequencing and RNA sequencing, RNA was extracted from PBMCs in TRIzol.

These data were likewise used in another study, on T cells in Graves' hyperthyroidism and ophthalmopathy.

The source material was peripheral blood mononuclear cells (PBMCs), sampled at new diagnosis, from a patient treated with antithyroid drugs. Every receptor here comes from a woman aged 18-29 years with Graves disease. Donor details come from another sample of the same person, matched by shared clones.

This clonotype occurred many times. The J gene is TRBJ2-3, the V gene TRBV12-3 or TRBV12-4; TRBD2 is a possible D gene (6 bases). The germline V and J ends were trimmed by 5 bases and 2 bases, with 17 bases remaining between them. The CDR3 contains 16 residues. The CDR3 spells CASSIETSRHTDTQYF. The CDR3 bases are TGTGCCAGCAGTATCGAAACTAGCCGACACACAGATACGCAGTATTTT.

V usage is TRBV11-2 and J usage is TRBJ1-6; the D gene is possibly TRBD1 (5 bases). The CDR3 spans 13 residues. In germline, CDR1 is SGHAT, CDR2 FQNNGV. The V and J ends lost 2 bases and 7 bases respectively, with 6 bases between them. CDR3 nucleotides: TGTGCCAGCAGCTTAAGACAGAATTCACCCCTCCACTTT. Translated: CASSLRQNSPLHF. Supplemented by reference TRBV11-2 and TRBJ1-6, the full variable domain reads EAGVAQSPRYKIIEKRQSVAFWCNPISGHATLYWYQQILGQGPKLLIQFQNNGVVDDSQLPKDRFSAERLKGVDSTLKIQPAKLEDSAVYLCASSLRQNSPLHFGNGTRLTVT.

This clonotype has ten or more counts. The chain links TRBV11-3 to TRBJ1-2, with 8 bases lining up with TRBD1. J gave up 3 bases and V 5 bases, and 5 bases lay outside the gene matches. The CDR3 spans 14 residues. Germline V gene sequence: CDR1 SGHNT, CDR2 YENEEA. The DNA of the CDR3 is TGTGCCAGCAGCCTTCCGGGACAGGACTATGGCTACACCTTC. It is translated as CASSLPGQDYGYTF.

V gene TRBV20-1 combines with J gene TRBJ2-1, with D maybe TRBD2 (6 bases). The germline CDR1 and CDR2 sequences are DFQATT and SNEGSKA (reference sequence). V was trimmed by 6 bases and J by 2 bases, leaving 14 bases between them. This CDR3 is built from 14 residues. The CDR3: CSAGGEFAYNEQFF. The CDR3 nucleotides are TGCAGTGCGGGCGGGGAGTTCGCCTACAATGAGCAGTTCTTC.

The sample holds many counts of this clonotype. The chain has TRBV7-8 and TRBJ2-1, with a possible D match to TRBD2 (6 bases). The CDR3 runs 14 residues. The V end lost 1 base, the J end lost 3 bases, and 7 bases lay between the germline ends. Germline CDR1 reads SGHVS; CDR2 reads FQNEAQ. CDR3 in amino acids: CASSLGLDYNEQFF. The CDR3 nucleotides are TGTGCCAGCAGCTTAGGACTAGACTACAATGAGCAGTTCTTC. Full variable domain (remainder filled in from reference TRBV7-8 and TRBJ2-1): GAGVSQSPRYKVAKRGQDVALRCDPISGHVSLFWYQQALGQGPEFLTYFQNEAQLDKSGLPSDRFFAERPEGSVSTLKIQRTQQEDSAVYLCASSLGLDYNEQFFGPGTRLTVL.

DNA for the CDR3: TGTGCCAGCAGCCCAGTAGTTAATTCTAACTATGGCTACACCTTC. This encodes CASSPVVNSNYGYTF. The rearrangement uses TRBV2 and TRBJ1-2; D unclear. Germline lookup yields CDR1 SNHLY and CDR2 FYNNEI. The CDR3 loop spans 15 amino acids. V dropped 6 bases and J dropped 0 bases, with 14 bases sitting between them.

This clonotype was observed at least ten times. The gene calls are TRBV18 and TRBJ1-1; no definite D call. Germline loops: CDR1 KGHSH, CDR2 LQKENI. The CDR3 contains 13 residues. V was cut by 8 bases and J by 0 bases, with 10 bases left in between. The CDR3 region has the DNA TGTGCCAGCCAGGCATTGGTGAACACTGAAGCTTTCTTT. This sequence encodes CASQALVNTEAFF. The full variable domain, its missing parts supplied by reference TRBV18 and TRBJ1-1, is NAGVMQNPRHLVRRRGQEARLRCSPMKGHSHVYWYRQLPEEGLKFMVYLQKENIIDESGMPKERFSAEFPKEGPSILRIQQVVRGDSAAYFCASQALVNTEAFFGQGTRLTVV.

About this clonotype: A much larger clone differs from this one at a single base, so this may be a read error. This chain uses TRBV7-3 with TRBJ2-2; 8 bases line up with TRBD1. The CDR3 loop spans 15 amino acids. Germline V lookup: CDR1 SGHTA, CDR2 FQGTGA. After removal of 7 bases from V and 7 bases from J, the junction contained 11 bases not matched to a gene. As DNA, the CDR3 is TGTGCCAGCAACTCCCCGACAGGGGCTTTCGGGGAGCTGTTTTTT. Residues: CASNSPTGAFGELFF.

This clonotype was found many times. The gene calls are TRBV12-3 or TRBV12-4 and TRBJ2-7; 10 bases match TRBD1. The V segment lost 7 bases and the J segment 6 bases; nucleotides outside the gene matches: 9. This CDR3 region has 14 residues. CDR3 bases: TGTGCCAGCATATTAAGACAGGGGGCACGCGAGCAGTACTTC. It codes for CASILRQGAREQYF.

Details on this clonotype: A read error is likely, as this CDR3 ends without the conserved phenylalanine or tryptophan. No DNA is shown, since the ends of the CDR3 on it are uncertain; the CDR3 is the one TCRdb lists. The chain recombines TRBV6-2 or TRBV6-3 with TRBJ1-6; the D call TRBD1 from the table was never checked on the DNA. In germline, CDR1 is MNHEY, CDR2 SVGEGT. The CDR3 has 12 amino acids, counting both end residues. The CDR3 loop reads CASSYQRTGPIL.

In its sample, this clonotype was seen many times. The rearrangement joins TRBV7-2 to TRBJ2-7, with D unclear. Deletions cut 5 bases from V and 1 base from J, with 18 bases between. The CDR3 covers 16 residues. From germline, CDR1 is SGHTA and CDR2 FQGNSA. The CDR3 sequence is CASSPRPPGTSYEQYF. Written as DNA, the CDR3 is TGTGCCAGCAGCCCCAGGCCGCCCGGTACGTCCTACGAGCAGTACTTC.

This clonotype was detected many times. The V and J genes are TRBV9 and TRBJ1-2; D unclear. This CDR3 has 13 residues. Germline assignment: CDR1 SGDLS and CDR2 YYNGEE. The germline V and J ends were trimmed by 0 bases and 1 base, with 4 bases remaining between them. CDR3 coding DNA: TGTGCCAGCAGCGTAGACGGTAACTATGGCTACACCTTC. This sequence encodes CASSVDGNYGYTF.

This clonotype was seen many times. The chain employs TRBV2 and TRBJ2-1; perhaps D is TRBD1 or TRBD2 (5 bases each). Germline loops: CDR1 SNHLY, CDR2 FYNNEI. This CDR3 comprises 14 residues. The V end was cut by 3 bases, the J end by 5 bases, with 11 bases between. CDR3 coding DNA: TGTGCCAGCAGTGAGGGACGGAGGAACAATGAGCAGTTCTTC. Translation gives CASSEGRRNNEQFF.

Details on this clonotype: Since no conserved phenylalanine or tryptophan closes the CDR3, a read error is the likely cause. The CDR3: CATSRPEGTGFNQPQHL. In DNA, the CDR3 is TGTGCCACCAGCAGGCCAGAGGGGACAGGTTTCAATCAGCCCCAGCATCTT. The chain carries TRBV15 and TRBJ1-5, with 8 positions matching TRBD1. The CDR3 has 17 amino acids. The J segment lost 3 bases and the V segment lost 3 bases, leaving 10 bases of the junction unmatched. Per germline, CDR1 LNHNV and CDR2 YYDKDF (reference sequence).

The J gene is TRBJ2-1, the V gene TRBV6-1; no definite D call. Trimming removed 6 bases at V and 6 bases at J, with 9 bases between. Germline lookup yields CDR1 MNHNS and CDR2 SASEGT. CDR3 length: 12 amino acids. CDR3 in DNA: TGTGCCAGCAGAACGAGTGTCAATGAGCAGTTCTTC. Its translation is CASRTSVNEQFF.

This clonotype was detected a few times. The CDR3 DNA reads as TGTGCCAGCAGTTCCAGGGGACTAGCGGGAGTGGGCACAGATACGCAGTATTTT. This gives the protein CASSSRGLAGVGTDTQYF. The chain uses TRBV6-5 and TRBJ2-3; 14 bases align to TRBD2. Germline CDR1 reads MNHEY; CDR2 reads SVGAGI. The CDR3 runs 18 residues. The junction had 7 bases not matched to a gene; V was cut back by 4 bases and J by 1 base.

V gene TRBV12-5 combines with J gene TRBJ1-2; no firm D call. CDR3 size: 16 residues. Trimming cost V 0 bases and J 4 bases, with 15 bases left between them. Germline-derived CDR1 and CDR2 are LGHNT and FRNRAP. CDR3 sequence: CASGLVDGGLFYGYTF. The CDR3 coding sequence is TGTGCTAGTGGTTTGGTGGACGGTGGTCTATTCTATGGCTACACCTTC.

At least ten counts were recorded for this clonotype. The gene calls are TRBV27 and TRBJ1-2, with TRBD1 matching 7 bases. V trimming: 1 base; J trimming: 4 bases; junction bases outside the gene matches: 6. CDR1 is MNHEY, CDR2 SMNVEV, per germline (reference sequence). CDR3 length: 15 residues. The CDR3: CASSLYPDRIYGYTF. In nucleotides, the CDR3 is TGTGCCAGCAGTTTATACCCGGACAGGATCTATGGCTACACCTTC.

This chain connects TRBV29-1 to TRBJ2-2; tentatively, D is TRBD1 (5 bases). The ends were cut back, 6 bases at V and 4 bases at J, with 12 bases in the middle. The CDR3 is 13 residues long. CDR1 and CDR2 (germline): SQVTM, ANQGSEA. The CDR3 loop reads CSVTGHFTGELFF. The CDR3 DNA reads TGCAGCGTAACTGGACATTTCACCGGGGAGCTGTTTTTT.

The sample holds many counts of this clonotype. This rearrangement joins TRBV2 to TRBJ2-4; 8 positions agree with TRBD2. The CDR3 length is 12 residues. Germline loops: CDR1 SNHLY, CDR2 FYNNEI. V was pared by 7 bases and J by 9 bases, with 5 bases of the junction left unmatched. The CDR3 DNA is TGTGCCAGCAAAACGGGGGGGGGCATTCAGTACTTC. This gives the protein CASKTGGGIQYF.

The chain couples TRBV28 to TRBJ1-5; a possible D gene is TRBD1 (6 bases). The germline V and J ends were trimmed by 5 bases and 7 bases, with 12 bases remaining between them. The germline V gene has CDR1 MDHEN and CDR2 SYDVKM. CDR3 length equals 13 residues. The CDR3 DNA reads TGTGCCAGCAGTCACGGGAGGGGGCAGCCCCAGCATTTT. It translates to CASSHGRGQPQHF.

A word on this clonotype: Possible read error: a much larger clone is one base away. CDR3 bases: TGCAGTGGGACGGGACTAGCGGGCCTCTCCTACAAGCAGTACTTC. This sequence encodes CSGTGLAGLSYKQYF. The chain joins TRBV20-1 to TRBJ2-4, with 12 bases that match TRBD2. This CDR3 spans 15 amino acids. The germline CDR1 and CDR2 sequences are DFQATT and SNEGSKA (reference sequence). V lost 7 bases, J lost 13 bases, and 17 bases stayed unmatched.

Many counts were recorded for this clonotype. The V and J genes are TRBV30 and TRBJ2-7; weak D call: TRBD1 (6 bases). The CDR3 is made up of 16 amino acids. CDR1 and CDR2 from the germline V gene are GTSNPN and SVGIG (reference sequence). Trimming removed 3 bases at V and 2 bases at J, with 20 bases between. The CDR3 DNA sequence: TGTGCCTGGAGCGGTATCCGGGACAAAGGCCCCTACGAGCAGTACTTC. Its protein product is CAWSGIRDKGPYEQYF.